One sample yielded the 30 T cell receptor beta chains listed below, sequenced in a study of naive and memory T cell subsets. General study findings and limits: Especially in CD8 cells, naive repertoires contained a few larger clonotypes, possibly CD45RA-re-expressing memory cells.

These receptors have no known antigen. Both TRBC1 and TRBC2 were covered by a beta constant-region primer of two equimolar oligonucleotides. Ligated cDNA was amplified by four rounds of PCR with nested alpha and beta constant-region primers and SP2. TCRdb re-called the UMI-ligation and nested PCR reads through MiXCR, storing one row per CDR3 protein. The table records more than 120,000 distinct CDR3 sequences, approximately 20% of them present only once. Sequenced sample: naive CD8+ T cells from blood. All receptors come from a human donor in good health.

This clonotype was detected only a few times. The J gene is TRBJ1-2, the V gene TRBV10-3; weak D call: TRBD1 (5 bases). This CDR3 contains 13 residues. V was shortened by 6 bases and J by 8 bases, with 16 bases between the two germline ends. Germline V gene lookup returns CDR1 ENHRY and CDR2 SYGVKD. The CDR3 bases are TGTGCCATCAGGCCGGCCGGGGACGGCGGCTACACCTTC. Its translation is CAIRPAGDGGYTF.

V gene TRBV5-4 combines with J gene TRBJ2-1; D remains unclear. The V gene's germline CDR1 is SGHNT and CDR2 YYREEE (reference sequence). The V gene lost 0 bases and the J gene lost 6 bases, with 10 bases spanning the gap. There are 14 residues in the CDR3. CDR3 sequence reads: CASSLARLSNEQFF. In DNA form, the CDR3 reads TGTGCCAGCAGCTTGGCCCGACTGAGCAATGAGCAGTTCTTC.

The genes are TRBV28 and TRBJ2-1; TRBD2 aligns across 11 bases. The V segment lost 4 bases and the J segment 6 bases; nucleotides outside the gene matches: 23. The CDR3 has 21 residues. Germline V gives CDR1 MDHEN, CDR2 SYDVKM. CDR3 coding DNA: TGTGCCAGCAGTTCCGACCCGTCCTATCCTAGCGGGAGGTTCGGGACCAATGAGCAGTTCTTC. Its translation: CASSSDPSYPSGRFGTNEQFF.

The chain employs TRBV29-1 and TRBJ2-1, with TRBD1 matching over 9 bases. With 3 bases clipped from V and 2 bases from J, the junction kept 8 bases outside the gene matches. CDR3 length: 16 residues. From germline, CDR1 is SQVTM and CDR2 ANQGSEA. CDR3 DNA: TGCAGCGTTGAGGATGCCGGGACAGGGACCTACAATGAGCAGTTCTTC. Protein: CSVEDAGTGTYNEQFF.

The sample holds a few counts of this clonotype. The chain couples TRBV27 to TRBJ1-6; tentatively, D is TRBD1 (6 bases). V lost 3 bases and J lost 5, with 17 bases in between. Germline CDR1 MNHEY, CDR2 SMNVEV (reference sequence). This CDR3 comprises 17 residues. The CDR3 loop reads CASSLADSGGHNSPLHF. The CDR3 bases are TGTGCCAGCAGTTTGGCGGATTCGGGGGGGCATAATTCACCCCTCCACTTT.

A few counts support this clonotype. The chain couples TRBV2 to TRBJ1-3; no reliable D call. The CDR3 has 14 residues. The V gene lost 2 bases and the J gene lost 0 bases, with 5 bases spanning the gap. Germline V gene sequence: CDR1 SNHLY, CDR2 FYNNEI. CDR3 in DNA: TGTGCCAGCAGTGAACCGAACTCTGGAAACACCATATATTTT. This sequence encodes CASSEPNSGNTIYF.

In its sample, this clonotype was seen many times. The chain couples TRBV28 to TRBJ2-7; 7 bases are a match to TRBD1. CDR3 length: 14 amino acids. CDR1 MDHEN and CDR2 SYDVKM come from the germline V gene. V was clipped by 5 bases and J by 5 bases; unmatched bases: 9. The CDR3 region is CASSNRGLRDEQYF. In DNA form, the CDR3 reads TGTGCCAGCAGTAACAGGGGTTTAAGGGACGAGCAGTACTTC.

This clonotype was counted a few times. The chain links TRBV5-1 to TRBJ1-1; TRBD1 matches at 8 bases. The CDR3 runs to 15 residues. The germline V gene has CDR1 SGHRS and CDR2 YFSETQ. Trimming cost V 4 bases and J 5 bases; bases outside gene matches: 10. CDR3 in DNA: TGCGCCAGCAGCCAACCCGGGACAGGCGAAACTGAAGCTTTCTTT. Amino acids: CASSQPGTGETEAFF. Full variable domain (outside the CDR3, taken from reference TRBV5-1 and TRBJ1-1): KAGVTQTPRYLIKTRGQQVTLSCSPISGHRSVSWYQQTPGQGLQFLFEYFSETQRNKGNFPGRFSGRQFSNSRSEMNVSTLELGDSALYLCASSQPGTGETEAFFGQGTRLTVV.

This clonotype was counted only a few times. The chain has TRBV6-2 or TRBV6-3 and TRBJ1-5; TRBD1 might be the D (6 bases). Germline loops: CDR1 MNHEY, CDR2 SVGEGT. The V end was cut by 5 bases, the J end by 2 bases, with 16 bases between. The CDR3 has 16 amino acids. DNA for the CDR3: TGTGCCAGCAGTCCCCAGAGGGCAGGGGGCAATCAGCCCCAGCATTTT. It encodes CASSPQRAGGNQPQHF.

This clonotype was detected only a few times. The chain couples TRBV4-3 to TRBJ1-5; TRBD1 might be the D (5 bases). This CDR3 is built from 15 residues. Between the trimmed V and J ends, which lost 1 base and 7 bases, there was a span of 14 bases. CDR1 and CDR2 from the germline V gene are LGHNA and YSLEER. Written as DNA, the CDR3 is TGCGCCAGCAGCCAAGGTCCAGGGATGAGCCAGCCCCAGCATTTT. Translating it yields CASSQGPGMSQPQHF.

The chain has TRBV4-1 and TRBJ1-4; D is perhaps TRBD1 (5 bases). The V gene lost 3 bases and the J gene lost 8 bases, with 10 bases spanning the gap. Germline CDR1 and CDR2: MGHRA and YSYEKL. The CDR3 is 13 amino acids. The CDR3 region has the DNA TGCGCCAGCAGCCAGCAGGGAACCGAAAAACTGTTTTTT. This codes for CASSQQGTEKLFF.

Here the CDR3 DNA reads TGCGCCAGCAGCCGGGACTACAATGAGCAGTTCTTC. Translating it yields CASSRDYNEQFF. The rearrangement joins TRBV4-1 to TRBJ2-1; D remains unclear. Germline V gives CDR1 MGHRA, CDR2 YSYEKL. The CDR3 extends over 12 amino acids. V shed 4 bases and J shed 3 bases, with 4 bases lying between them.

This clonotype was recorded a few times. The chain employs TRBV28 and TRBJ2-5, with D possibly matching TRBD2 (6 bases). CDR1 is MDHEN and CDR2 is SYDVKM in the germline V gene. The CDR3 contains 16 residues. The V end lost 1 base, the J end lost 5 bases, and 17 bases lay between the germline ends. Here the CDR3 reads CASSLSAVGSVETQYF. The DNA for the CDR3 is TGTGCCAGCAGTTTATCTGCGGTCGGGAGTGTTGAGACCCAGTACTTC.

This chain connects TRBV28 to TRBJ2-5; 13 bases map to TRBD2. J was trimmed by 7 bases and V by 1 base; bases with no gene match: 6. The CDR3 is made up of 16 amino acids. The germline gives CDR1 MDHEN, CDR2 SYDVKM. CDR3 protein: CASSLSGLAGSRTQYF. In DNA, the CDR3 is TGTGCCAGCAGTTTATCGGGACTAGCGGGGAGCAGGACCCAGTACTTC.

J is TRBJ1-1 and V is TRBV4-1; the match to TRBD1 covers 7 bases. This CDR3 has 17 amino acids. Germline V CDR1 and CDR2: MGHRA, YSYEKL. Losses at the gene ends were 1 base for V and 2 bases for J; bases not matched to a gene: 10. DNA for the CDR3: TGCGCCAGCAGCCAAGTGCAGGGGGGAGGGTTTAACACTGAAGCTTTCTTT. This gives the protein CASSQVQGGGFNTEAFF.

This clonotype was picked up a small number of times. This chain connects TRBV7-8 to TRBJ2-7, with 12 bases lining up with TRBD2. Germline V gene data show CDR1 as SGHVS and CDR2 as FQNEAQ. The CDR3 is 15 residues long. The J segment lost 2 bases and the V segment lost 4 bases, leaving 3 bases of the junction unmatched. In nucleotides, the CDR3 is TGTGCCAGCAGCTCACGGACTAGCGGGACCTACGAGCAGTACTTC. This sequence encodes CASSSRTSGTYEQYF.

The chain links TRBV20-1 to TRBJ2-7; D perhaps matches TRBD2 (5 bases). The CDR3 extends over 12 amino acids. V lost 3 bases to trimming and J lost 0 bases, with 6 bases between them. The germline V gene encodes CDR1 DFQATT and CDR2 SNEGSKA (reference sequence). As DNA, the CDR3 is TGCAGTGCTAGGGACTTCTCCTACGAGCAGTACTTC. Amino acids: CSARDFSYEQYF.

Comments on this clonotype: A read error may account for a junction end that differs from germline. J is TRBJ1-2 and V is TRBV28; D unresolved. Germline V lookup: CDR1 MDHEN, CDR2 SYDVKM. The CDR3 extends over 13 amino acids. CDR3 bases: TGTGTCAGCAGTTTGGAGGGATCCTATGGCTACACCTTC. Amino acids: CVSSLEGSYGYTF.

The CDR3: CASSGQGSRGTEAFF. The CDR3 bases are TGTGCCAGCAGCGGCCAGGGGAGCCGGGGCACTGAAGCTTTCTTT. The chain couples TRBV5-4 to TRBJ1-1; TRBD1 is a possible D gene (6 bases). The CDR3 is 15 residues long. Looked up from germline, CDR1 is SGHNT and CDR2 is YYREEE (reference sequence). The V end was cut by 4 bases, the J end by 4 bases, with 17 bases between.

The rearrangement joins TRBV3-1 to TRBJ2-7; 13 nucleotides agree with TRBD2. CDR1 is LGHDT, CDR2 YNNKEL, per germline (reference sequence). The CDR3 is 14 amino acids. V lost 4 bases, J lost 6 bases, and 3 bases stayed unmatched. This chain's CDR3 is CASSPGLAGPEQYF. CDR3 DNA sequence: TGTGCCAGCAGCCCGGGACTAGCGGGACCCGAGCAGTACTTC.

There are many counts of this clonotype. The chain employs TRBV7-8 and TRBJ1-5; 8 bases match TRBD1. Germline assignment: CDR1 SGHVS and CDR2 FQNEAQ. V dropped 0 bases and J dropped 5; count of bases not matched to a gene: 3. This CDR3 spans 15 amino acids. The CDR3 loop reads CASSLAQGQDQPQHF. CDR3 nucleotide sequence: TGTGCCAGCAGCTTAGCGCAGGGACAGGATCAGCCCCAGCATTTT.

The chain recombines TRBV12-3 or TRBV12-4 with TRBJ2-3; no clear D gene. The CDR3 loop spans 12 amino acids. Trimming pared 6 bases from V and 5 bases from J, leaving 9 bases between. CDR3 sequence (DNA): TGTGCCAGCAGCTGGGCTAGAGATACGCAGTATTTT. Its protein product is CASSWARDTQYF.

This clonotype has a handful of counts. The gene calls are TRBV7-9 and TRBJ1-1; perhaps TRBD1 as D (5 bases). This CDR3 region has 15 residues. The germline V gene encodes CDR1 SEHNR and CDR2 FQNEAQ (reference sequence). V lost 4 bases and J 4 bases, leaving 16 bases between the germline ends. The CDR3 DNA reads as TGTGCCAGCAGCTCGGTAACAGGAAGATCCACTGAAGCTTTCTTT. This codes for CASSSVTGRSTEAFF.

This clonotype was detected many times. The rearrangement links TRBV4-3 to TRBJ1-1; D remains ambiguous. V shed 4 bases and J shed 4 bases, with 16 bases lying between them. The germline V gene encodes CDR1 LGHNA and CDR2 YSLEER. There are 15 residues in the CDR3. CDR3 sequence: CASSPKYPGGTEAFF. CDR3 nucleotides: TGCGCCAGCAGCCCAAAATACCCGGGAGGCACTGAAGCTTTCTTT.

The V call is TRBV15, the J call TRBJ1-5, with a weak D call TRBD1 (5 bases). Trimming pared 5 bases from V and 6 bases from J, leaving 14 bases between. The CDR3 length is 14 residues. CDR1 is LNHNV and CDR2 is YYDKDF in the germline V gene (reference sequence). The DNA for the CDR3 is TGTGCCACCAGCTATATGGGGGGAAGTCAGCCCCAGCATTTT. Protein product: CATSYMGGSQPQHF.

The chain has TRBV4-2 and TRBJ2-7; the match to TRBD2 covers 8 bases. J gave up 5 bases and V 4 bases, and 4 bases lay outside the gene matches. Germline CDR1 reads LGHNA; CDR2 reads YNFKEQ. CDR3 size: 13 residues. CDR3 sequence: CASSPGLVNEQYF. The CDR3 DNA reads as TGTGCCAGCAGCCCGGGACTAGTTAACGAGCAGTACTTC.

This clonotype has only a few counts. V and J are TRBV28 and TRBJ2-7; 7 bases align to TRBD1. CDR3 length equals 15 residues. CDR1 and CDR2 (germline): MDHEN, SYDVKM. Trimming took 6 bases from V and 0 from J; bases not matched to a gene: 8. The DNA for the CDR3 is TGTGCCAGCAGCTCCTACCGGGACAGCTCCTACGAGCAGTACTTC. Protein sequence: CASSSYRDSSYEQYF.

In its sample, this clonotype was seen a few times. The chain carries TRBV28 and TRBJ2-7, with a weak D call TRBD1 (6 bases). The CDR3 sequence is 14 residues long. Trimming shortened V by 6 bases and J by 1 base, and 13 bases separated the two germline ends. Per the germline V gene, CDR1 is MDHEN and CDR2 is SYDVKM. Here the CDR3 reads CASSPTGSSYEQYF. DNA of the CDR3: TGTGCCAGCAGCCCGACAGGCTCTTCCTACGAGCAGTACTTC. The complete variable domain, with remaining parts taken from reference TRBV28 and TRBJ2-7, reads DVKVTQSSRYLVKRTGEKVFLECVQDMDHENMFWYRQDPGLGLRLIYFSYDVKMKEKGDIPEGYSVSREKKERFSLILESASTNQTSMYLCASSPTGSSYEQYFGPGTRLTVT.

The chain carries TRBV12-5 and TRBJ1-1; the match to TRBD1 covers 10 bases. The CDR3 has 22 amino acids. Germline loops: CDR1 LGHNT, CDR2 FRNRAP. J was trimmed by 0 bases and V by 2 bases; bases with no gene match: 21. The CDR3 bases are TGTGCTAGTGGTTTGTTCCGGACAGGGGGAAACCCTGCCTTACCTATGAACACTGAAGCTTTCTTT. It is translated as CASGLFRTGGNPALPMNTEAFF.

The chain combines TRBV28 with TRBJ1-1, with D possibly TRBD1 on 5 matching bases. The CDR3 consists of 13 residues. The V gene's germline CDR1 is MDHEN and CDR2 SYDVKM. V was trimmed by 3 bases and J by 12 bases, leaving 17 bases between them. As DNA, the CDR3 is TGTGCCAGCAGTTTCTCGACATTCGGGGCGTCTTTCTTT. Protein product: CASSFSTFGASFF. The variable domain in full, completed from reference TRBV28 and TRBJ1-1, reads DVKVTQSSRYLVKRTGEKVFLECVQDMDHENMFWYRQDPGLGLRLIYFSYDVKMKEKGDIPEGYSVSREKKERFSLILESASTNQTSMYLCASSFSTFGASFFGQGTRLTVV.